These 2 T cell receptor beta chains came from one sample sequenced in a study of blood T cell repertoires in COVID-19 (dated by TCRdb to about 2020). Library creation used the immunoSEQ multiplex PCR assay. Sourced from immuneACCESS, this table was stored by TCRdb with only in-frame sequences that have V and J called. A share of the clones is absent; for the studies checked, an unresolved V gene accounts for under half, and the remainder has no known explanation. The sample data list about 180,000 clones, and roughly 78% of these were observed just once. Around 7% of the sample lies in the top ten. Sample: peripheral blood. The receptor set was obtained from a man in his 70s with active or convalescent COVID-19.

CDR3 region: CASSATGGLTYGYTF. CDR3 sequence (DNA): TGTGCCAGCAGTGCGACAGGGGGCCTTACCTATGGCTACACCTTC. This chain links TRBV2 with TRBJ1-2, with TRBD1 matching over 10 bases. V trimming: 4 bases; J trimming: 4 bases; junction bases outside the gene matches: 6. Germline CDR1 is SNHLY and CDR2 is FYNNEI. This CDR3 contains 15 residues.

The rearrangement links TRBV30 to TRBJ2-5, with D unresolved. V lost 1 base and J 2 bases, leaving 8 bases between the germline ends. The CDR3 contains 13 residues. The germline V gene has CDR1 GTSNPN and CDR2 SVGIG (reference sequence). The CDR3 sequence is CAWSGLQQETQYF. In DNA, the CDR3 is TGTGCCTGGAGTGGGCTGCAGCAAGAGACCCAGTACTTC.